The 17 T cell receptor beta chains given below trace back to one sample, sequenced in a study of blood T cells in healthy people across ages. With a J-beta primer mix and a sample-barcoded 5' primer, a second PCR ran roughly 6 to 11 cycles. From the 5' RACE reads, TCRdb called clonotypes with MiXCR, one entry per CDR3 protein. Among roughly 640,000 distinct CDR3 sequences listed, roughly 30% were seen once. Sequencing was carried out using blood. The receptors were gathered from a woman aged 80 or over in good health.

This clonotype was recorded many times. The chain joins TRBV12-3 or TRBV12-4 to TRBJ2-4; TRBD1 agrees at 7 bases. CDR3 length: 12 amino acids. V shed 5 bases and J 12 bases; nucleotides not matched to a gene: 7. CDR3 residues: CASSASGTDQYF. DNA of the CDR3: TGTGCCAGCAGTGCCTCCGGGACAGATCAGTACTTC.

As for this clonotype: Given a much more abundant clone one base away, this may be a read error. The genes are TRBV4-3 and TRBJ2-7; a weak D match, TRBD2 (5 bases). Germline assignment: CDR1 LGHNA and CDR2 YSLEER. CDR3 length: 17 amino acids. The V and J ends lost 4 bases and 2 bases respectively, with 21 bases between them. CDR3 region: CASSPRRAVGSTYEQYF. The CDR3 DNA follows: TGCGCCAGCAGCCCCCGAAGGGCGGTAGGGAGTACCTACGAGCAGTACTTC.

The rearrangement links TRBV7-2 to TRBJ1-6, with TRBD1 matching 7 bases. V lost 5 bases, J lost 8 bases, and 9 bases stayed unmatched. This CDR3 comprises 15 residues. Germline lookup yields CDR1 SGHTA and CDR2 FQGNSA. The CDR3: CASSPRDSFYSPLHF. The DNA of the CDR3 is TGTGCCAGCAGCCCACGGGACAGTTTTTATTCACCCCTCCACTTT.

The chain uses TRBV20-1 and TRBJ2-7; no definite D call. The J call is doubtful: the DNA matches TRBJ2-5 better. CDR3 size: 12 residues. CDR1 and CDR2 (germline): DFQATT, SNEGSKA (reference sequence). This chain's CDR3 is CSASGGKETQYF. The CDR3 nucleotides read TGCAGTGCTAGCGGTGGGAAAGAGACCCAGTACTTC.

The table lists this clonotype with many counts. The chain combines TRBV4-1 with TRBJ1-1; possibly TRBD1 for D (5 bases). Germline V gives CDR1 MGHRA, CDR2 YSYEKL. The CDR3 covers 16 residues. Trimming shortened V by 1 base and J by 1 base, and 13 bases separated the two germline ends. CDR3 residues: CASSQVGGGRNTEAFF. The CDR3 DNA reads TGCGCCAGCAGCCAAGTCGGGGGGGGGAGGAACACTGAAGCTTTCTTT.

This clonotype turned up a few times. DNA for the CDR3: TGCGCCAGCAGCCAAGACAGGGGGTTGGTCACTGAAGCTTTCTTT. Amino acid sequence: CASSQDRGLVTEAFF. This chain connects TRBV4-3 to TRBJ1-1; TRBD1 aligns across 7 bases. The V gene end was trimmed by 0 bases and the J gene end by 4 bases; junction bases not matched to a gene: 5. This CDR3 has 15 amino acids. The germline V gene has CDR1 LGHNA and CDR2 YSLEER.

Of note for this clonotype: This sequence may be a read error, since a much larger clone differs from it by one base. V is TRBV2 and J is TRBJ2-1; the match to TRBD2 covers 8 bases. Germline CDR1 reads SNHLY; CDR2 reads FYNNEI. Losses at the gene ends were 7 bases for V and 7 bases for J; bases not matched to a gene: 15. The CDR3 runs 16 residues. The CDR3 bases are TGTGCCAGCAAAAGTATACTCGGACTAGCACGAAATGAGCAGTTCTTC. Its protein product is CASKSILGLARNEQFF.

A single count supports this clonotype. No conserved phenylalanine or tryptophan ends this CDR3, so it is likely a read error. CDR3 nucleotides: TGTGCCAGCAGCGTAGCTGAGGAAGAGACCCAGTACTAC. Encoded protein: CASSVAEEETQYY. The gene calls are TRBV9 and TRBJ2-5, with D unclear. V lost 0 bases to trimming and J lost 3 bases, with 6 bases between them. CDR1 SGDLS and CDR2 YYNGEE come from the germline V gene. There are 13 residues in the CDR3.

CDR3 DNA sequence: TGTGCCAGCAGCTTTAGGACTAGCGCAGGCACAGATACGCAGTATTTT. Translated: CASSFRTSAGTDTQYF. The chain recombines TRBV7-3 with TRBJ2-3, with 9 bases aligning to TRBD2. CDR1 and CDR2 from the germline V gene are SGHTA and FQGTGA. CDR3 length: 16 residues. V shed 3 bases and J 1 base; nucleotides not matched to a gene: 5.

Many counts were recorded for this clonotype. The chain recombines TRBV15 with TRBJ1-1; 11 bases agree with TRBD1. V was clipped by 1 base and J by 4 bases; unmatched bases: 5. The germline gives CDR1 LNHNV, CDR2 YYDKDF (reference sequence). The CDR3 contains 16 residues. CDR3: CATSRVSGTGGTEAFF. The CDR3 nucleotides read TGTGCCACCAGCAGAGTTTCCGGGACAGGGGGCACTGAAGCTTTCTTT.

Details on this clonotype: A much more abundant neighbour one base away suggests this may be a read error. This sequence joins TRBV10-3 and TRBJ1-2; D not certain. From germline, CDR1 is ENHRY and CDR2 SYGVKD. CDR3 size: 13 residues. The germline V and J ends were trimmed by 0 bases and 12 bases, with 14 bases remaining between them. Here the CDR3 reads CAISESIGNGHTF. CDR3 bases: TGTGCCATCAGTGAGTCCATAGGGAACGGCCACACCTTC.

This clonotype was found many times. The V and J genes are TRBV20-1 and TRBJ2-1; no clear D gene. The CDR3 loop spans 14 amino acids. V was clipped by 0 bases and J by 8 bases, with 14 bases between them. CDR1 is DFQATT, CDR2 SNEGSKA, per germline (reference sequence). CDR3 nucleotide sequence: TGCAGTGCTAGAGATGAGAGCGCCACGTATGAGCAGTTCTTC. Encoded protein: CSARDESATYEQFF.

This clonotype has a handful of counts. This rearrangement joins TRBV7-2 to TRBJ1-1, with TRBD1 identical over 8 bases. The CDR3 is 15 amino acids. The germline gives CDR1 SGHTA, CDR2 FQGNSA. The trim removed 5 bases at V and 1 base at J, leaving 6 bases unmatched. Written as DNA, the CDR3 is TGTGCCAGCAGCACACAGGGGGTTTGGAACACTGAAGCTTTCTTT. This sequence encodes CASSTQGVWNTEAFF.

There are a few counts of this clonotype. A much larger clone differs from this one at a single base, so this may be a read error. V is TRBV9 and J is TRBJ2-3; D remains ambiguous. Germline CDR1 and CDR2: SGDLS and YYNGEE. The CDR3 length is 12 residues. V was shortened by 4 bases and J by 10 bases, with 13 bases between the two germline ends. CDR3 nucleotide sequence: TGTGCCAGCAGCTTGGATGGGGATGCGCAGTATTTT. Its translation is CASSLDGDAQYF.

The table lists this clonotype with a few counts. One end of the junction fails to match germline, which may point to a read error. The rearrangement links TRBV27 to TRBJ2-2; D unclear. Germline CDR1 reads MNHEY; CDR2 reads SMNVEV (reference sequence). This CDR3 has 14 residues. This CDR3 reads CASSFSPNTEELFF. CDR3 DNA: TGTGCCAGCAGTTTCTCCCCTAACACCGAGGAGCTGTTTTTT.

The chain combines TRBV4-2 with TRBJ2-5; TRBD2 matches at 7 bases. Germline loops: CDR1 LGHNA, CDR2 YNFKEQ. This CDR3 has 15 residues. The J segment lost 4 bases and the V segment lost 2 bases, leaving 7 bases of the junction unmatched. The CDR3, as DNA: TGTGCCAGCAGCCAAAGAACGGGGGGACGAGAGACCCAGTACTTC. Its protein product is CASSQRTGGRETQYF.

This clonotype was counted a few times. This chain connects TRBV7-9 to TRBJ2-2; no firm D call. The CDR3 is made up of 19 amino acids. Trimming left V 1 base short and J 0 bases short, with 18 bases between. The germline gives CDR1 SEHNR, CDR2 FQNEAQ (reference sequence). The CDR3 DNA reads TGTGCCAGCAGCTTAGGCGCTGGCACCCCTTTCGCGAACACCGGGGAGCTGTTTTTT. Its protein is CASSLGAGTPFANTGELFF.